This is a list of T cell receptor beta chains from one sample in a study of CD8 T cell repertoires and HIV-1 epitope variants. These receptors are not linked to any known antigen. TCRdb's table, derived via immunoSEQ multiplex PCR, lists solely in-frame clones and lacks some. The table shows several thousand clones, with around 70% occurring only once. Sequencing was done on a sample of cultured CD8+ T cells derived from PBMCs. These receptors were collected from a male donor with HIV. Each CDR3 is given with its conserved first and last residue. Fields, in order: D gene, clone size, V gene, J gene, CDR3 DNA, CDR3 protein. D genes are given only for firm matches. Clone size is shown for a subset of rows, as once, few, many or a class of expanded clone.

d_call: .; clone_size: .; v_call: TRBV6-1; j_call: TRBJ2-6; cdr3_nt: TGTGCCATCAGTGAGTCTCTGGGGGTATCTGGGGCCAACGTCCTGACTTTC; cdr3_aa: CAISESLGVSGANVLTF
d_call: .; clone_size: .; v_call: TRBV5-6; j_call: TRBJ2-1; cdr3_nt: TGTGCCAGCAGCTTGGCTGGCGAAAGCTCCTACAATGAGCAGTTCTTC; cdr3_aa: CASSLAGESSYNEQFF
d_call: .; clone_size: .; v_call: TRBV9; j_call: TRBJ2-7; cdr3_nt: TGTGCCAGCAGCGTAGTTCCCCACGAGCAGTACTTC; cdr3_aa: CASSVVPHEQYF
d_call: .; clone_size: .; v_call: TRBV6-5; j_call: TRBJ2-7; cdr3_nt: TGTGCCAGCAGTTACTCCAGACAGAGCTCCTACGAGCAGTACTTC; cdr3_aa: CASSYSRQSSYEQYF
d_call: .; clone_size: .; v_call: TRBV30; j_call: TRBJ1-1; cdr3_nt: TGTGCCTGGCCGCCGGGCCTCGAGCATAACACTGAAGCTTTCTTT; cdr3_aa: CAWPPGLEHNTEAFF
d_call: .; clone_size: once; v_call: TRBV6-6; j_call: TRBJ1-5; cdr3_nt: TGTGCCACCAGTACACCTTATAGCAATCAGCCCCAGCATTTT; cdr3_aa: CATSTPYSNQPQHF
d_call: .; clone_size: .; v_call: TRBV4-1; j_call: TRBJ1-1; cdr3_nt: TGCGCCAGCAGCCAAGATGTTGGGCAGGGGAACACTGAAGCTTTCTTT; cdr3_aa: CASSQDVGQGNTEAFF
d_call: TRBD1; clone_size: .; v_call: TRBV7-8; j_call: TRBJ1-2; cdr3_nt: TGTGCCAGCAGGTGGACAGGGCTCCCTGGCTATGGCTACACCTTC; cdr3_aa: CASRWTGLPGYGYTF
d_call: TRBD1; clone_size: .; v_call: TRBV10-1; j_call: TRBJ1-2; cdr3_nt: TGCGCCAGCAGTGAGACCGGGACAGGGGACTATGGCTACACCTTC; cdr3_aa: CASSETGTGDYGYTF
d_call: TRBD2; clone_size: once; v_call: TRBV28; j_call: TRBJ2-1; cdr3_nt: TGTGCCAGCACCCGGACTAGCGGGAGGAGCAATGAGCAGTTCTTC; cdr3_aa: CASTRTSGRSNEQFF
d_call: .; clone_size: .; v_call: TRBV6-5; j_call: TRBJ2-7; cdr3_nt: TGTGCCAGCAGTTACTTGGAGGGGCACGAGCAGTACTTC; cdr3_aa: CASSYLEGHEQYF